This is a list of T cell receptor beta chains from one sample in a study of T cell responses to AZD1222 COVID-19 vaccine. The table came from immunoSEQ multiplex PCR; TCRdb's copy has only in-frame clones and leaves some out. The profile shows 120,000 or so clones, 65% to 85% of them singletons. The input for sequencing was peripheral blood, taken on day 0 of AZD1222 vaccination. These TCRs come from an adult in good health. CDR3s include the opening cysteine and the closing phenylalanine or tryptophan. Fields, in order: clone size, V gene, CDR3 length, J gene, D gene, CDR3 protein, CDR3 DNA. The D gene is left open where the match is weak. Only some rows state a clone size, as once, few, many or a class for expanded clones.

>-|TRBV12-3/TRBV12-4|12|TRBJ1-5|-
CASSFGNQPQHF
TGTGCCAGCAGTTTCGGCAATCAGCCCCAGCATTTT
>-|TRBV7-2|15|TRBJ1-6|-
CASSLELSTGPNLHF
TGTGCCAGCAGCTTAGAGCTCTCGACAGGACCAAACCTCCACTTT
>-|TRBV9|16|TRBJ2-7|TRBD1
CASSPLTGTAPYEQYF
TGTGCCAGCAGCCCCCTTACCGGGACAGCACCCTACGAGCAGTACTTC
>-|TRBV9|18|TRBJ1-2|TRBD1
CASSPGQGPGGSIYGYTF
TGTGCCAGCAGCCCGGGACAGGGGCCTGGGGGCTCAATCTATGGCTACACCTTC
>-|TRBV5-1|17|TRBJ2-3|-
CASSRRGHGGDTDTQYF
TGCGCCAGCAGCCGGAGGGGTCACGGGGGAGACACAGATACGCAGTATTTT
>few|TRBV28|14|TRBJ2-4|-
CASSFLGVENIQYF
TGTGCCAGCAGTTTCTTAGGAGTCGAAAACATTCAGTACTTC
>-|TRBV6-2/TRBV6-3|14|TRBJ2-7|-
CASSRDWNSYEQYF
TGTGCCAGCAGTCGGGACTGGAACTCCTACGAGCAGTACTTC
>-|TRBV5-1|14|TRBJ2-6|TRBD1
CASSSTGRTNVLTF
TGCGCCAGCAGTTCGACAGGGCGAACCAACGTCCTGACTTTC
>few|TRBV25-1|14|TRBJ2-1|-
CASSPLTLRDEQFF
TGTGCCAGCAGTCCGCTAACCCTCAGGGATGAGCAGTTCTTC
>-|TRBV7-2|14|TRBJ2-3|-
CASSSTYSTDTQYF
TGTGCCAGCAGCTCTACTTATAGCACAGATACGCAGTATTTT
>-|TRBV5-1|16|TRBJ1-5|-
CASSLLGTYSNQPQHF
TGCGCCAGCAGCTTGTTGGGGACTTATAGCAATCAGCCCCAGCATTTT
>once|TRBV5-1|14|TRBJ2-5|TRBD2
CASRGLADQETQYF
TGCGCCAGCAGGGGACTAGCGGACCAAGAGACCCAGTACTTC
>-|TRBV6-5|15|TRBJ2-7|TRBD2
CASSLQLAGPQEQYF
TGTGCCAGCAGTCTCCAGCTAGCGGGGCCCCAGGAGCAGTACTTC
>-|TRBV7-3|15|TRBJ2-7|-
CASSPDSGLSYEQYF
TGTGCCAGCAGCCCGGACTCGGGACTTTCCTACGAGCAGTACTTC
>-|TRBV9|13|TRBJ1-2|-
CASSRITNYGYTF
TGTGCCAGCAGCAGGATTACTAACTATGGCTACACCTTC
>-|TRBV19|14|TRBJ2-2|TRBD1
CASQSTGETGELFF
TGTGCCAGTCAGTCTACAGGGGAGACCGGGGAGCTGTTTTTT
>-|TRBV18|14|TRBJ1-2|-
CASSPGGNNYGYTF
TGTGCCAGCTCCCCGGGAGGGAATAACTATGGCTACACCTTC
>once|TRBV19|13|TRBJ1-1|-
CASNKGTGTEAFF
TGTGCCAGTAATAAGGGGACGGGCACTGAAGCTTTCTTT
>-|TRBV7-8|15|TRBJ2-7|TRBD1
CASSVPGTGSYEQYF
TGTGCCAGCAGCGTCCCTGGGACAGGTTCCTACGAGCAGTACTTC
>-|TRBV11-2|14|TRBJ2-1|TRBD2
CASSINLAARPQFF
TGTGCCAGCAGCATAAACCTAGCGGCCCGGCCTCAGTTCTTC
>-|TRBV4-3|16|TRBJ1-2|-
CASSQESSLRFYGYTF
TGCGCCAGCAGCCAAGAATCCTCGCTCAGATTCTATGGCTACACCTTC
>-|TRBV4-1|16|TRBJ1-2|-
CASSQVSQGINYGYTF
TGCGCCAGCAGCCAAGTGAGCCAGGGTATTAACTATGGCTACACCTTC